These 7 T cell receptor beta chains originate from one sample sequenced in a study of T cell repertoires in cytomegalovirus infection. TCRdb processed the reads anew with MiXCR; each CDR3 protein has one entry. The table shows around 490,000 distinct CDR3 sequences, with about 25% occurring only once. What was sequenced was PBMCs. The origin of the receptors is a human donor in good health (CMV status not recorded). Some clones in this sample may be carry-over from other donors' samples.

This clonotype was seen many times. This rearrangement joins TRBV20-1 to TRBJ1-5, with D perhaps TRBD1 (5 bases). Trimming removed 5 bases from V and 4 bases from J, with 15 bases in between. CDR3 length: 14 amino acids. The germline gives CDR1 DFQATT, CDR2 SNEGSKA (reference sequence). The CDR3 coding sequence is TGCAGTGCTTCGGTCGGGGGTTGGAATCAGCCCCAGCATTTT. Its protein product is CSASVGGWNQPQHF.

This clonotype has just a few counts. The J gene is TRBJ1-4, the V gene TRBV7-2, with D possibly being TRBD1 (6 bases). V was shortened by 1 base and J by 3 bases, with 12 bases between the two germline ends. In germline, CDR1 is SGHTA, CDR2 FQGNSA. CDR3 length equals 16 residues. CDR3 loop: CASSLGVGGSNEKLFF. The CDR3 coding sequence is TGTGCCAGCAGCTTAGGGGTTGGGGGCTCTAATGAAAAACTGTTTTTT.

The table lists this clonotype with many counts. V usage is TRBV7-2 and J usage is TRBJ2-2, with TRBD2 matching 10 bases. The junction had 8 bases not matched to a gene; V was cut back by 5 bases and J by 5 bases. This CDR3 has 16 residues. Germline lookup yields CDR1 SGHTA and CDR2 FQGNSA. CDR3 region: CASSLTSGPGTGELFF. Here the CDR3 DNA reads TGTGCCAGCAGCCTGACTAGCGGGCCTGGGACCGGGGAGCTGTTTTTT.

This sequence joins TRBV6-2 or TRBV6-3 and TRBJ2-7; TRBD2 agrees at 8 bases. This CDR3 comprises 15 residues. The ends lost 6 bases at V and 0 bases at J; junction bases unmatched: 7. From germline, CDR1 is MNHEY and CDR2 SVGEGT. The CDR3 reads CASRRGSGSSYEQYF. DNA for the CDR3: TGTGCCAGCAGGAGGGGCAGCGGGAGCTCCTACGAGCAGTACTTC.

The V call is TRBV6-8, the J call TRBJ2-1; tentative D call: TRBD2 (6 bases). Trimming pared 8 bases from V and 10 bases from J, leaving 24 bases between. Germline CDR1 is MNHGY and CDR2 is SAAAGT. The CDR3 sequence is 15 residues long. The CDR3 DNA follows: TGTGCCAGCTCCGGGGCGGACGCCGTTGGAGGGGAGCAGTTCTTC. Encoded protein: CASSGADAVGGEQFF.

This clonotype has a count of ten or more. The rearrangement links TRBV12-5 to TRBJ2-1, with D unresolved. CDR1 is LGHNT, CDR2 FRNRAP, per germline. The length of the CDR3 is 11 residues. The V end lost 5 bases, the J end lost 6 bases, and 5 bases lay between the germline ends. CDR3 residues: CASGGSNEQFF. For the CDR3, the DNA is TGTGCTAGTGGTGGCAGCAATGAGCAGTTCTTC.

The chain is built from TRBV12-3 or TRBV12-4 and TRBJ1-1; 9 positions match TRBD1. The CDR3 spans 16 residues. With V trimmed by 5 bases and J by 4 bases, 11 bases remained unmatched. This CDR3 reads CASSATGDRVTTEAFF. The DNA for the CDR3 is TGTGCCAGCAGTGCGACAGGGGACAGGGTTACCACTGAAGCTTTCTTT.